The source of this T cell receptor (beta chain) is a study of glioma-infiltrating T cells. The study, taken as a whole, reports: Tissue and blood shared very few CDR3 sequences. Tissue-blood divergence was below expectation in non-neoplastic patients, above in gliomas.

This CDR3 region has 13 residues. After removal of 0 bases from V and 12 bases from J, the junction contained 7 bases not matched to a gene. Germline V gene data show CDR1 as SGHAT and CDR2 as FQNNGV. This clonotype showed up many times. Its cognate antigen is unknown. TCR alpha and beta CDR3 regions were amplified from RNA using iRepertoire nested multiplex PCR. TCRdb re-called the multiplex PCR reads with MiXCR, one entry per CDR3 protein. The data contain 93,000 or so distinct CDR3 sequences, about 30% of them seen just once; the ten biggest clones take up 40% to 45%. Sequencing was done on a sample of glioma tissue, nonneoplastic brain tissue, or PBMCs (not recorded which). The chain has TRBV11-2 and TRBJ1-1; 7 bases line up with TRBD1. The sequence came from a human donor with low-grade glioma or glioblastoma, undergoing nonglioma brain surgery, or in good health (not recorded which). CDR3 protein: CASSLDVDRVTFF. For the CDR3, the DNA is TGTGCCAGCAGCTTAGATGTCGACAGGGTAACTTTCTTT.